The 18 T cell receptor beta chains reported below all come from one sample, sequenced in a study of molecular identifiers for immune sequencing clone quantification. TCRdb independently ran MiXCR on the PCR reads; one entry per CDR3 protein. The table has 250,000 to 350,000 distinct CDR3 sequences, about 20% seen once; the top ten hold roughly 0.86%. Sequenced: naive CD8+ T cells from blood, with Jurkat cell RNA spiked in. Subset here: FACS-sorted CD8+CD4-CCR7+CD45RA+ naive T cells. The origin of the receptors is a human donor in good health. Some libraries in this study had Jurkat cell RNA spiked in.

The chain employs TRBV6-2 or TRBV6-3 and TRBJ2-7; a weak D match, TRBD2 (5 bases). Trimming took off 0 bases at V and 4 bases at J, with 16 bases between the two ends. Looked up from germline, CDR1 is MNHEY and CDR2 is SVGEGT. The CDR3 is 16 amino acids. The CDR3 here is CASSYSEGTSPYEQYF. For the CDR3, the DNA is TGTGCCAGCAGTTACTCCGAGGGTACATCCCCGTACGAGCAGTACTTC.

Turning to this clonotype: Being one base from a much bigger clone, this may be a read error. This chain links TRBV7-9 with TRBJ2-7; D could derive from TRBD1 or TRBD2 (5 bases each). CDR3 length equals 13 residues. Trimming pared 5 bases from V and 6 bases from J, leaving 14 bases between. Germline CDR1 reads SEHNR; CDR2 reads FQNEAQ (reference sequence). The CDR3 loop reads CASSDSGGPEQYF. CDR3 nucleotides: TGTGCCAGCAGCGACAGCGGTGGGCCCGAGCAGTACTTC.

The sample holds many counts of this clonotype. The V gene is TRBV4-1, the J gene TRBJ1-2; D is unclear. V lost 3 bases to trimming and J lost 4 bases, with 6 bases between them. CDR1 is MGHRA, CDR2 YSYEKL, per germline. This CDR3 contains 12 residues. In nucleotides, the CDR3 is TGCGCCAGCAGCCAGGGATTCTATGGCTACACCTTC. This codes for CASSQGFYGYTF.

The chain employs TRBV7-9 and TRBJ2-3; D might be TRBD2 (6 bases). This CDR3 contains 15 residues. V lost 6 bases, J lost 3 bases, and 16 bases lay in between. Looked up from germline, CDR1 is SEHNR and CDR2 is FQNEAQ (reference sequence). The CDR3 coding sequence is TGTGCCAGCAGTTTAACCCTTGCGGGAACAGATACGCAGTATTTT. This codes for CASSLTLAGTDTQYF. Full variable domain (outside the CDR3, taken from reference TRBV7-9 and TRBJ2-3): DTGVSQNPRHKITKRGQNVTFRCDPISEHNRLYWYRQTLGQGPEFLTYFQNEAQLEKSRLLSDRFSAERPKGSFSTLEIQRTEQGDSAMYLCASSLTLAGTDTQYFGPGTRLTVL.

This clonotype was counted ten times or more. V is TRBV30 and J is TRBJ1-2; D ambiguous. Germline CDR1 GTSNPN, CDR2 SVGIG (reference sequence). The V end lost 2 bases, the J end lost 2 bases, and 12 bases lay between the germline ends. The CDR3 totals 14 residues. CDR3 in DNA: TGTGCCTGGAGTCTTAGGGCGCTGAACTATGGCTACACCTTC. Translation gives CAWSLRALNYGYTF.

The sample holds a few counts of this clonotype. A much more abundant neighbour one base away suggests this may be a read error. The chain employs TRBV29-1 and TRBJ1-1; D perhaps matches TRBD1 (5 bases). This CDR3 is built from 16 residues. Per germline, CDR1 SQVTM and CDR2 ANQGSEA. The CDR3 loop is CSVEPRSRGRMAEASF. The CDR3 nucleotides read TGCAGCGTTGAACCGAGGTCCCGGGGGAGAATGGCTGAAGCTTCCTTT.

The V call is TRBV20-1, the J call TRBJ2-7; 12 bases are shared with TRBD2. Germline V gene lookup returns CDR1 DFQATT and CDR2 SNEGSKA (reference sequence). The trim removed 0 bases at V and 5 bases at J, leaving 8 bases unmatched. The CDR3 has 16 amino acids. The CDR3 region is CSARDYEGLAGNEQYF. In DNA, the CDR3 is TGCAGTGCTAGAGATTATGAAGGACTAGCGGGAAACGAGCAGTACTTC.

This clonotype was counted at least ten times. This chain links TRBV5-4 with TRBJ1-3; a possible D gene is TRBD1 (5 bases). The V end was cut by 4 bases, the J end by 4 bases, with 15 bases between. CDR3 length: 15 amino acids. CDR1 and CDR2 from the germline V gene are SGHNT and YYREEE (reference sequence). DNA for the CDR3: TGTGCCAGCAGCGAAATCGGGACCGCGGGAAACACCATATATTTT. Amino acid sequence: CASSEIGTAGNTIYF.

This clonotype was recorded many times. The rearrangement joins TRBV6-5 to TRBJ2-7; 9 bases are a match to TRBD1. CDR3 length: 14 residues. In germline, CDR1 is MNHEY, CDR2 SVGAGI. Trimming took 4 bases from V and 7 from J; bases not matched to a gene: 8. The chain's CDR3 is CASSLGQGTEEQYF. The CDR3 DNA follows: TGTGCCAGCAGTTTGGGACAGGGCACGGAGGAGCAGTACTTC.

This chain links TRBV6-2 or TRBV6-3 with TRBJ2-5, with D maybe TRBD2 (6 bases). Trimming shortened V by 0 bases and J by 4 bases, and 9 bases separated the two germline ends. This CDR3 comprises 14 residues. Germline assignment: CDR1 MNHEY and CDR2 SVGEGT. The CDR3 sequence: CASSYSGGIETQYF. The CDR3, as DNA: TGTGCCAGCAGTTACTCGGGGGGTATAGAGACCCAGTACTTC.

This clonotype was picked up many times. The chain employs TRBV7-8 and TRBJ1-4, with TRBD1 matching over 7 bases. Germline loops: CDR1 SGHVS, CDR2 FQNEAQ. The J segment lost 8 bases and the V segment lost 0 bases, leaving 6 bases of the junction unmatched. This CDR3 region has 15 residues. CDR3 region: CASSLAGTDREKLFF. CDR3 bases: TGTGCCAGCAGCTTAGCCGGGACAGATCGGGAAAAACTGTTTTTT.

On this clonotype: This may arise from a read error, as a much more abundant clone is one base away. The chain is built from TRBV11-2 and TRBJ2-1, with no clear D. The CDR3 is 16 residues long. Trimming took off 6 bases at V and 2 bases at J, with 17 bases between the two ends. Germline V gene lookup returns CDR1 SGHAT and CDR2 FQNNGV. The DNA for the CDR3 is TGTGCCAGCAGTTCAAAGGAGTCCCCCCCCTACAATGAGCAGTTCTTC. This codes for CASSSKESPPYNEQFF.

The chain is built from TRBV6-5 and TRBJ2-1; TRBD2 aligns across 9 bases. Germline V gene sequence: CDR1 MNHEY, CDR2 SVGAGI. The CDR3 extends over 13 amino acids. The junction had 6 bases not matched to a gene; V was cut back by 5 bases and J by 10 bases. CDR3 protein: CASSMGSGGEQFF. The CDR3 coding sequence is TGTGCCAGCAGTATGGGTAGCGGGGGAGAGCAGTTCTTC.

The table lists this clonotype with many counts. This rearrangement joins TRBV30 to TRBJ1-1; no reliable D call. Germline V gene lookup returns CDR1 GTSNPN and CDR2 SVGIG (reference sequence). V was shortened by 0 bases and J by 0 bases, with 11 bases between the two germline ends. This CDR3 comprises 15 residues. CDR3 sequence: CAWSVLSQLNTEAFF. The CDR3 DNA reads as TGTGCCTGGAGTGTACTGTCTCAGCTGAACACTGAAGCTTTCTTT.

With respect to this clonotype: It may be a read error: a sequence one base away is much more abundant. The chain links TRBV4-3 to TRBJ2-1; D perhaps matches TRBD1 (5 bases). CDR1 is LGHNA and CDR2 is YSLEER in the germline V gene. CDR3 length: 15 amino acids. CDR3 amino acids: CASIQDGASYNEQFF. The CDR3 DNA follows: TGCGCCAGCATCCAAGATGGGGCCTCCTACAATGAGCAGTTCTTC.

In its sample, this clonotype was seen once. It may be a read error: a sequence one base away is much more abundant. This chain links TRBV20-1 with TRBJ2-7; no clear D. Germline V gene sequence: CDR1 DFQATT, CDR2 SNEGSKA (reference sequence). The length of the CDR3 is 13 residues. The CDR3 region has the DNA TGCAGTGCTAGCGGGCTAATTACCTACGGGCAGTACTTC. Its protein product is CSASGLITYGQYF.

This clonotype was observed many times. J is TRBJ2-7 and V is TRBV2; weak D call: TRBD1 (5 bases). V was clipped by 2 bases and J by 3 bases, with 17 bases between them. The CDR3 is made up of 16 amino acids. Germline V lookup: CDR1 SNHLY, CDR2 FYNNEI. This CDR3 reads CASSESTTRAFYEQYF. CDR3 DNA: TGTGCCAGCAGTGAATCAACTACCAGGGCCTTCTACGAGCAGTACTTC.

In its sample, this clonotype was seen a few times. This chain uses TRBV6-5 with TRBJ2-3; no clear D gene. CDR1 MNHEY and CDR2 SVGAGI come from the germline V gene. The CDR3 runs to 13 residues. The germline V and J ends were trimmed by 5 bases and 0 bases, with 6 bases remaining between them. The CDR3 sequence is CASSGISTDTQYF. DNA of the CDR3: TGTGCCAGCAGTGGAATTAGCACAGATACGCAGTATTTT.